One T cell receptor (beta chain) is described in this entry. Its antigen remains unknown. TCRdb's copy holds only in-frame clones and misses some; the assay was immunoSEQ multiplex PCR. Of 90,000 to 150,000 clones listed, about 89% were seen once; the top ten hold about 7.1%. The sample originates from a study of T cell responses to AZD1222 COVID-19 vaccine. Study-level points and caveats: It was only after the peak T cell response that any repertoires were sampled.

The CDR3 spans 15 residues. Trimming removed 4 bases from V and 2 bases from J, with 14 bases in between. Germline loops: CDR1 LGHDT, CDR2 YNNKEL (reference sequence). Material: peripheral blood, obtained 28 days after the second AZD1222 dose. The clonotype originates from an adult who received the AZD1222 COVID-19 vaccine. V is TRBV3-1 (or the pseudogene TRBV3-2) and J is TRBJ1-2; D gene ambiguous. The DNA for the CDR3 is TGTGCCAGCAGCCCAATGAGACCGGGAAACTATGGCTACACCTTC. The encoded protein is CASSPMRPGNYGYTF.